What follows describes a single T cell receptor beta chain. CD8 cells regarded as naive lacked CD45RO, were positively chosen for CCR7, and omitted terminally differentiated effector memory CD45RA+ cells. CDR1 LNHNV and CDR2 YYDKDF come from the germline V gene (reference sequence). This CDR3 spans 15 amino acids. Trimming stripped 0 bases from V and 4 bases from J, with 10 bases between. This sample is part of a study of shared clonotypes between healthy human individuals. The table came from immunoSEQ multiplex PCR; TCRdb's copy has only in-frame clones and leaves some out. The data contain roughly 850,000 clones, 96% of them singletons.

V and J are TRBV15 and TRBJ1-3; D perhaps matches TRBD1 (5 bases). This clonotype originated in a man in his thirties or forties in good health. The sequencing input was naive CD8+ T cells sorted from blood. The CDR3 protein is CATSRDGTGGNTIYF. The CDR3 nucleotides read TGTGCCACCAGCAGAGATGGGACGGGAGGAAACACCATATATTTT.